Sequencing of this T cell receptor beta chain was carried out in a study of shared clonotypes between healthy human individuals. This table comes from immunoSEQ multiplex PCR, and its TCRdb copy is limited to in-frame clones, with some not included. The data show 700,000 or so clones, with 60% to 80% seen just once and approximately 1.8% held by the top ten. V gave up 6 bases and J gave up 5 bases, with 11 bases separating them. CDR3 length: 13 amino acids. The germline V gene has CDR1 MNHNS and CDR2 SASEGT. The rearrangement links TRBV6-1 to TRBJ1-5, with D uncertain. This TCR derives from a woman under 40 in good health. The sequencing input was memory CD4+ T cells sorted from blood. Subset here: CD45RA-negative fraction. The CDR3: CASSPTEDQPQHF. DNA of the CDR3: TGTGCCAGCAGCCCTACAGAAGATCAGCCCCAGCATTTT.